These 18 T cell receptor beta chains were sequenced from one sample in a study of control samples from healthy donors and cancer patients. Using immunoSEQ multiplex PCR, the repertoire was profiled, and TCRdb retains in-frame clones only, with some absent. The profile covers roughly 95,000 clones, with roughly 92% appearing a single time and 3% taken by the ten largest. The sequencing input was blood. These receptors were taken from a human donor in good health. The donor label of this sample is uncertain.

The rearrangement uses TRBV7-9 and TRBJ2-2, with D unclear. This CDR3 region has 15 residues. Trimming shortened V by 3 bases and J by 0 bases, and 8 bases separated the two germline ends. Per the germline V gene, CDR1 is SEHNR and CDR2 is FQNEAQ (reference sequence). In DNA form, the CDR3 reads TGTGCCAGCAGCTTGGTCCAGACGAACACCGGGGAGCTGTTTTTT. It encodes CASSLVQTNTGELFF. The variable domain in full, completed from reference TRBV7-9 and TRBJ2-2, reads DTGVSQNPRHKITKRGQNVTFRCDPISEHNRLYWYRQTLGQGPEFLTYFQNEAQLEKSRLLSDRFSAERPKGSFSTLEIQRTEQGDSAMYLCASSLVQTNTGELFFGEGSRLTVL.

The chain joins TRBV4-3 to TRBJ1-1; 7 bases fit TRBD1. J gave up 5 bases and V 1 base, and 16 bases lay outside the gene matches. Germline values: CDR1 LGHNA, CDR2 YSLEER. The CDR3 is 18 amino acids. The CDR3 sequence is CASSQALFRQGGKTEAFF. The CDR3 nucleotides read TGCGCCAGCAGCCAAGCACTGTTTAGACAGGGAGGAAAGACTGAAGCTTTCTTT.

V gene TRBV6-6 combines with J gene TRBJ1-5; no reliable D call. V was clipped by 3 bases and J by 5 bases, with 8 bases between them. The germline V gene encodes CDR1 MNHNY and CDR2 SVGAGI (reference sequence). CDR3 length equals 13 residues. CDR3 sequence: CASSYAEDQPQHF. DNA for the CDR3: TGTGCCAGCAGTTATGCGGAGGATCAGCCCCAGCATTTT.

This chain links TRBV3-1 (or the pseudogene TRBV3-2) with TRBJ2-3; D not certain. Between the trimmed V and J ends, which lost 0 bases and 2 bases, there was a span of 3 bases. Germline CDR1 LGHDT, CDR2 YNNKEL (reference sequence). This CDR3 comprises 13 residues. CDR3 nucleotides: TGTGCCAGCAGCCAAGAAAACACAGATACGCAGTATTTT. It is translated as CASSQENTDTQYF.

CDR3 amino acids: CASSQGEGTEAFF. In DNA form, the CDR3 reads TGTGCCAGCAGTCAGGGGGAGGGGACTGAAGCTTTCTTT. This chain connects TRBV2 to TRBJ1-1; 7 positions match TRBD1. The V and J ends lost 5 bases and 5 bases, in that order; junction bases with no gene match: 5. The CDR3 is 13 amino acids. The germline V gene encodes CDR1 SNHLY and CDR2 FYNNEI.

The V gene is TRBV18, the J gene TRBJ1-4; D call uncertain. The germline V gene has CDR1 KGHSH and CDR2 LQKENI. This CDR3 spans 17 amino acids. The germline V and J ends were trimmed by 3 bases and 4 bases, with 18 bases remaining between them. The CDR3 nucleotides read TGTGCCAGCTCACCTACCGGGTTCCGGGGAGTTAATGAAAAACTGTTTTTT. This codes for CASSPTGFRGVNEKLFF.

The chain uses TRBV5-1 and TRBJ1-2; unclear D gene. The CDR3 is 12 amino acids. The V and J ends lost 2 bases and 4 bases respectively, with 6 bases between them. Germline V gives CDR1 SGHRS, CDR2 YFSETQ. The CDR3 coding sequence is TGCGCCAGCAGCTTCGATTCCTATGGCTACACCTTC. This sequence encodes CASSFDSYGYTF. Full variable domain (rest looked up from reference TRBV5-1 and TRBJ1-2): KAGVTQTPRYLIKTRGQQVTLSCSPISGHRSVSWYQQTPGQGLQFLFEYFSETQRNKGNFPGRFSGRQFSNSRSEMNVSTLELGDSALYLCASSFDSYGYTFGSGTRLTVV.

The gene calls are TRBV5-1 and TRBJ2-3; no clear D. V lost 4 bases, J lost 1 base, and 10 bases lay in between. The length of the CDR3 is 14 residues. Germline-derived CDR1 and CDR2 are SGHRS and YFSETQ. CDR3 protein: CASSQVGGTDTQYF. CDR3 DNA: TGCGCCAGCAGCCAAGTCGGAGGCACAGATACGCAGTATTTT.

CDR3 amino acids: CASSFWQLLSYEQYF. In DNA form, the CDR3 reads TGTGCCAGCAGCTTTTGGCAGCTTCTCTCCTACGAGCAGTACTTC. This chain connects TRBV5-6 to TRBJ2-7; D not certain. V was cut by 2 bases and J by 0 bases, with 12 bases left in between. The CDR3 totals 15 residues. Germline values: CDR1 SGHDT, CDR2 YYEEEE.

The chain combines TRBV7-9 with TRBJ1-4; the match to TRBD1 covers 7 bases. The V gene end was trimmed by 4 bases and the J gene end by 5 bases; junction bases not matched to a gene: 7. Germline loops: CDR1 SEHNR, CDR2 FQNEAQ (reference sequence). This CDR3 is 15 amino acids long. The CDR3 reads CASSSGQAPNEKLFF. DNA for the CDR3: TGTGCCAGCAGCTCCGGACAGGCGCCAAATGAAAAACTGTTTTTT. Filled out from reference TRBV7-9 and TRBJ1-4, the complete variable domain reads DTGVSQNPRHKITKRGQNVTFRCDPISEHNRLYWYRQTLGQGPEFLTYFQNEAQLEKSRLLSDRFSAERPKGSFSTLEIQRTEQGDSAMYLCASSSGQAPNEKLFFGSGTQLSVL.

The chain employs TRBV2 and TRBJ2-2; D call uncertain. Trimming took off 4 bases at V and 2 bases at J, with 8 bases between the two ends. CDR1 and CDR2 (germline): SNHLY, FYNNEI. The CDR3 loop spans 14 amino acids. In DNA, the CDR3 is TGTGCCAGCAGTGTTGCGGCCAACACCGGGGAGCTGTTTTTT. Protein product: CASSVAANTGELFF.

The chain is built from TRBV25-1 and TRBJ1-1; D is unclear. Germline CDR1 and CDR2: MGHDK and SYGVNS. V lost 5 bases to trimming and J lost 5 bases, with 12 bases between them. CDR3 length equals 13 residues. CDR3 residues: CASSTGSSTEAFF. In DNA form, the CDR3 reads TGTGCCAGCAGTACTGGGTCGAGTACTGAAGCTTTCTTT.

V usage is TRBV7-2 and J usage is TRBJ1-2; D is uncertain. Germline V lookup: CDR1 SGHTA, CDR2 FQGNSA. The V end was cut by 0 bases, the J end by 6 bases, with 11 bases between. The CDR3 covers 14 residues. CDR3 coding DNA: TGTGCCAGCAGCTTAGCGGCACAGCCGGATGGCTACACCTTC. Protein: CASSLAAQPDGYTF.

V usage is TRBV4-3 and J usage is TRBJ2-1, with 7 bases identical to TRBD2. This CDR3 has 16 amino acids. Germline V CDR1 and CDR2: LGHNA, YSLEER. The trim removed 0 bases at V and 9 bases at J, leaving 11 bases unmatched. In nucleotides, the CDR3 is TGCGCCAGCAGCCAAGATCCTGGGGGGGAATGGGGTGAGCAGTTCTTC. It is translated as CASSQDPGGEWGEQFF.

The CDR3 bases are TGTGCTAGTGGCTTTAGCGGGGGGGCGGGTACGCAGTATTTT. This translates into CASGFSGGAGTQYF. V usage is TRBV12-5 and J usage is TRBJ2-3, with 11 bases that match TRBD2. Germline trimming cut 6 bases from V and 8 bases from J; bases unmatched to any gene: 7. This CDR3 is built from 14 residues. Germline assignment: CDR1 LGHNT and CDR2 FRNRAP.

This clone came up once. V and J are TRBV19 and TRBJ1-2; D uncertain. The length of the CDR3 is 16 residues. The V gene lost 5 bases and the J gene lost 3 bases, with 19 bases spanning the gap. Germline loops: CDR1 LNHDA, CDR2 SQIVND (reference sequence). The CDR3 here is CASSSPGWERDYGYTF. CDR3 DNA sequence: TGTGCCAGTAGTTCTCCGGGATGGGAGCGAGACTATGGCTACACCTTC.

The V gene is TRBV10-3, the J gene TRBJ1-6; no definite D call. V was clipped by 11 bases and J by 8 bases, with 13 bases between them. Germline values: CDR1 ENHRY, CDR2 SYGVKD. The CDR3 is 12 amino acids. CDR3 in DNA: TGTGCCTCCCAGACATTGGATTCACCCCTCCACTTT. It codes for CASQTLDSPLHF.

This sequence joins TRBV27 and TRBJ1-1; D unclear. This CDR3 is 14 amino acids long. Trimming took 6 bases from V and 1 from J, leaving 12 bases between them. The germline V gene encodes CDR1 MNHEY and CDR2 SMNVEV (reference sequence). The CDR3 nucleotides read TGTGCCAGCAGCAAGGGAATTTCGAACACTGAAGCTTTCTTT. Its protein product is CASSKGISNTEAFF.